Listed below are T cell receptor beta chains from one sample, sequenced in a study of beta chain features in type 1 diabetes. Clones were sequenced by immunoSEQ multiplex PCR, and TCRdb holds only the in-frame ones, with some missing. The sample lists roughly 350,000 clones, about 11% seen once, with just over 0.015% in the top ten. What was sequenced was naive CD4+ T cells from blood. These TCRs come from a woman between 25 and 40 years old in good health. CDR3s include the opening cysteine and the closing phenylalanine or tryptophan. The D gene is left open where the match is weak. Rows may omit the clone size; those that give it use once, few, many or a size class.

J gene,clone size,V gene,CDR3 length,D gene,CDR3 DNA,CDR3 protein
TRBJ2-3,few,TRBV5-6,14,.,TGTGCCAGCAGTCTTGAGGAAATCACAGATACGCAGTATTTT,CASSLEEITDTQYF
TRBJ2-2,.,TRBV25-1,16,.,TGTGCCAGCAGTGATGACAGGACGGCTAACACCGGGGAGCTGTTTTTT,CASSDDRTANTGELFF
TRBJ2-3,.,TRBV7-3,15,.,TGTGCCAGCAGCCCGAGAGGAGGCTCCGGAGATACGCAGTATTTT,CASSPRGGSGDTQYF
TRBJ2-5,.,TRBV7-9,17,TRBD2,TGTGCCAGCAGCGGCGCTAGCGGGAGTGGGTTCCAAGAGACCCAGTACTTC,CASSGASGSGFQETQYF
TRBJ1-2,few,TRBV7-2,12,TRBD1,TGTGCCAGCAGCCCGGGACAGTATGGCTACACCTTC,CASSPGQYGYTF
TRBJ2-2,.,TRBV9,14,TRBD1,TGTGCCAGCAGCGTGGACAGGGTGGCCGGGGAGCTGTTTTTT,CASSVDRVAGELFF
TRBJ1-2,.,TRBV7-2,14,.,TGTGCCAGCAGCGCCGGCGGGGGGATCTATGGCTACACCTTC,CASSAGGGIYGYTF
TRBJ2-1,few,TRBV5-4,14,TRBD2,TGTGCCGGAAGGACTAGCGGGAGGGACAATGAGCAGTTCTTC,CAGRTSGRDNEQFF
TRBJ1-5,few,TRBV28,15,.,TGTGCCAGCAGTGCCGCGGTAGGGGGTGGGAAGCCCCAGCATTTT,CASSAAVGGGKPQHF
TRBJ2-7,few,TRBV28,13,.,TGTGCCAGCAGTTTTACAGGAATCTACGAGCAGTACTTC,CASSFTGIYEQYF
TRBJ2-3,.,TRBV7-2,13,.,TGTGCCAGCAGCTTCGCAGTTCCAGATACGCAGTATTTT,CASSFAVPDTQYF
TRBJ2-1,few,TRBV28,16,.,TGTGCCAGCAGTTTCCCGTGGCCCAACACAGGGAATGAGCAGTTCTTC,CASSFPWPNTGNEQFF
TRBJ2-7,few,TRBV28,15,TRBD1,TGTGCCAGCAGTTTGGCAGGGGGTTACTCCTACGAGCAGTACTTC,CASSLAGGYSYEQYF
TRBJ2-1,.,TRBV19,11,TRBD1,TGTGCCAGTAGCCTCCCACAGGGGCGGTTCTTC,CASSLPQGRFF
TRBJ2-5,few,TRBV7-2,18,TRBD2,TGTGCCAGCAGCTTAGTTGGGGGTAGCGGGGGTGCCGGAGAGACCCAGTACTTC,CASSLVGGSGGAGETQYF
TRBJ1-2,.,TRBV30,12,TRBD1,TGTGCCTGGAGTCGACAGGGTCTCGGCTACACCTTC,CAWSRQGLGYTF
TRBJ1-2,few,TRBV28,17,.,TGTGCCAGCAGTCTATCATCGGCGACAGCCCCAGGCTATGGCTACACCTTC,CASSLSSATAPGYGYTF
TRBJ2-5,.,TRBV4-3,15,TRBD2,TGCGCCAGCAGCCCAAAGGGACTAGTTGTCGAGACCCAGTACTTC,CASSPKGLVVETQYF
TRBJ2-1,few,TRBV28,15,TRBD1,TGTGCCAGCAGGATTGGGACAGGGGGGTACAATGAGCAGTTCTTC,CASRIGTGGYNEQFF
TRBJ2-7,.,TRBV7-2,13,.,TGTGCCAGCAGCTTTCCAGGGTACTACGAGCAGTACTTC,CASSFPGYYEQYF
TRBJ2-2,.,TRBV5-4,16,TRBD2,TGTGCCAGCAGCTTGAGGCTAGCGGGAGGGCTGGAGGAGCTGTTTTTT,CASSLRLAGGLEELFF
TRBJ1-1,.,TRBV7-8,14,.,TGTGCCAGCAGTCCCAGAGGTATGAACACTGAAGCTTTCTTT,CASSPRGMNTEAFF
TRBJ2-3,few,TRBV27,14,.,TGTGCCAGCAGTTTATTGCCAGGGGCAGATACGCAGTATTTT,CASSLLPGADTQYF
TRBJ2-1,.,TRBV28,15,TRBD1,TGTGCCAGCAGTGCCATCCGGGACAGATACAATGAGCAGTTCTTC,CASSAIRDRYNEQFF
TRBJ2-1,few,TRBV10-3,15,TRBD2,TGTGCCATCGGCCAGCTAGCGGGAGCCTCCAATGAGCAGTTCTTC,CAIGQLAGASNEQFF
TRBJ2-3,few,TRBV29-1,12,TRBD1,TGCAGCGTTCAGGGGGACACAGATACGCAGTATTTT,CSVQGDTDTQYF
TRBJ2-7,few,TRBV7-2,15,TRBD1,TGTGCCAGCAGCCCAGGGACAGAGAGATTCTACGAGCAGTACTTC,CASSPGTERFYEQYF
TRBJ2-7,.,TRBV4-2,18,TRBD2,TGTGCCAGCAGCCAAGAACCGGGACTAGCGGGTAGAACCTACGAGCAGTACTTC,CASSQEPGLAGRTYEQYF
TRBJ2-7,.,TRBV6-5,16,TRBD2,TGTGCCAGCAGTTACTCACTAGCGGGAGGGTCCTACGAGCAGTACTTC,CASSYSLAGGSYEQYF
TRBJ2-1,few,TRBV7-2,18,.,TGTGCCAGCAGCTTAGGTCGGGACATAAAGAGCTCCTACAATGAGCAGTTCTTC,CASSLGRDIKSSYNEQFF